The source of this T cell receptor beta chain is a study of T-cell reconstitution after alpha-beta-depleted transplantation in children. Study-wide findings and caveats: Hyperexpanded clones declined; after one year, newly produced T cells mostly supplied diversity. Expanded clones from the graft, numbering several hundred, reportedly supplied alpha-beta T cells about two months after transplant. The study traced high day-60 TCRbeta diversity in some patients to surviving recipient T cells and thymic progenitors.

On this clonotype: Its antigen is undetermined.

TCRbeta library construction was performed incorporating unique molecular identifiers. TCRdb analysed the PCR reads with MiXCR anew, one entry per CDR3 protein. The table shows 600,000 or so distinct CDR3 sequences, with around 23% occurring only once. The germline V and J ends were trimmed by 0 bases and 2 bases, with 8 bases remaining between them. Germline CDR1 SGHRS, CDR2 YFSETQ. The CDR3 has 14 amino acids. The TCR comes from a boy younger than two who had a stem cell transplant for acute myeloid leukemia, so the T cells may come from the graft donor. This sequence joins TRBV5-1 and TRBJ2-5; a weak D match, TRBD2 (5 bases). Source: PBMCs, mostly from graft donor cells, taken 360 days after TCRalphabeta/CD19-depleted stem cell transplant. Here the CDR3 reads CASSLGTPQETQYF. The CDR3 DNA is TGCGCCAGCAGCTTGGGGACTCCACAAGAGACCCAGTACTTC.